Below are 12 T cell receptor beta chains sequenced from a single sample in a study of T cells expressing NK-cell markers. TCRdb re-called the 5' RACE reads, yielding one record per CDR3 amino acid sequence without DNA. This listing includes 130,000 to 150,000 distinct CDR3 sequences. What was sequenced was blood T cells: a sorted CD56 or NKG2C T cell subset, CD4+ or CD8+ T cells, or bulk PBMC T cells (not recorded which). The receptors originated from a man younger than 30 in good health.

This sequence joins TRBV28 and TRBJ2-1; as DNA is missing, the TRBD2 call by TCRdb cannot be tested. The CDR3 consists of 13 residues. CDR1 is MDHEN and CDR2 is SYDVKM in the germline V gene. The CDR3 sequence is CASVGTPGNEQFF.

J is TRBJ2-5 and V is TRBV12-3 or TRBV12-4; TCRdb returns TRBD1, unconfirmable since there is no DNA. CDR3 length: 14 residues. The CDR3 loop reads CASRRDRRKETQYF.

The V and J genes are TRBV20-1 and TRBJ2-7; TCRdb's assignment of TRBD1 cannot be checked, as there is no DNA. The CDR3 has 14 amino acids. Germline values: CDR1 DFQATT, CDR2 SNEGSKA (reference sequence). CDR3 loop: CSASGGYSSYEQYF.

The chain recombines TRBV19 with TRBJ2-7; the D call of TRBD1 rests on TCRdb alone, since no DNA is present to check it. CDR3 length: 13 residues. Germline V gives CDR1 LNHDA, CDR2 SQIVND (reference sequence). CDR3 sequence: CASGAKPSYEQYF.

The chain is built from TRBV11-2 and TRBJ2-5; lacking DNA, the TRBD2 call made by TCRdb goes unchecked. Germline CDR1 is SGHAT and CDR2 is FQNNGV. This CDR3 is 15 amino acids long. The CDR3: CASSSQLGRGETQYF.

The rearrangement links TRBV7-9 to TRBJ2-7. Germline V gene lookup returns CDR1 SEHNR and CDR2 FQNEAQ (reference sequence). The CDR3 runs to 12 residues. The CDR3 here is CASSLLEDEQYF.

The chain couples TRBV6-5 to TRBJ1-1. The germline V gene encodes CDR1 MNHEY and CDR2 SVGAGI. The CDR3 covers 15 residues. The CDR3 region is CASSYSPGPNTEAFF.

The chain combines TRBV6-5 with TRBJ2-1; TCRdb outputs TRBD1, but without DNA this stays unchecked. CDR3 length: 13 residues. Germline CDR1 reads MNHEY; CDR2 reads SVGAGI. The CDR3 is CASSYSDSNEQFF.

This chain joins TRBV29-1 and TRBJ2-5; the D gene TCRdb calls, TRBD2, cannot be checked with no DNA. This CDR3 comprises 17 residues. Per the germline V gene, CDR1 is SQVTM and CDR2 is ANQGSEA. CDR3 loop: CSGASGLAGGSQETQYF.

The chain links TRBV20-1 to TRBJ2-7; the D call from TCRdb, TRBD1, cannot be confirmed without DNA. The CDR3 spans 13 residues. Per the germline V gene, CDR1 is DFQATT and CDR2 is SNEGSKA (reference sequence). The CDR3 loop reads CSARPTGRYEQYF.

The chain joins TRBV7-6 to TRBJ2-1; TCRdb's D call, TRBD1, is unchecked because there is no DNA. CDR1 is SGHVS, CDR2 FNYEAQ, per germline. This CDR3 has 15 amino acids. The CDR3 sequence is CASSPGTGVYNEQFF.

The chain carries TRBV4-2 and TRBJ1-2. There are 15 residues in the CDR3. Germline CDR1 LGHNA, CDR2 YNFKEQ. The CDR3 spells CASSQDDTSFYGYTF.